Shown below are 26 T cell receptor beta chains from a single sample sequenced in a study of blood T cell repertoires in COVID-19. Repertoires were generated with immunoSEQ multiplex PCR, while TCRdb's copy carries only in-frame clones and drops some. The sample lists around 130,000 clones; around four fifths were seen once. Sequencing was carried out using peripheral blood. The source is a human donor in a cohort sampled during active COVID-19.

The rearrangement joins TRBV12-3 or TRBV12-4 to TRBJ1-1; 8 bases map to TRBD1. The CDR3 sequence is 13 residues long. V trimming: 5 bases; J trimming: 7 bases; junction bases outside the gene matches: 6. DNA of the CDR3: TGTGCCAGCAGTGGACAGGGTAAAAGTGAAGCTTTCTTT. It is translated as CASSGQGKSEAFF.

V gene TRBV6-2 or TRBV6-3 combines with J gene TRBJ2-1; D might be TRBD1 (6 bases). Trimming shortened V by 6 bases and J by 0 bases, and 15 bases separated the two germline ends. The CDR3 totals 16 residues. The germline V gene has CDR1 MNHEY and CDR2 SVGEGT. In DNA form, the CDR3 reads TGTGCCAGCAGCAAAAGGGGGATTAACTCCTACAATGAGCAGTTCTTC. As protein: CASSKRGINSYNEQFF.

A word on this clone: This same CDR3 is encoded by further DNA sequences in the sample. The rearrangement links TRBV12-3 or TRBV12-4 to TRBJ1-2; TRBD1 is a possible D gene (5 bases). V was clipped by 3 bases and J by 4 bases, with 9 bases between them. The CDR3 is 13 residues long. The CDR3 protein is CASSLGQVYGYTF. CDR3 in DNA: TGTGCCAGCAGTTTGGGGCAGGTCTATGGCTACACCTTC.

V gene TRBV6-5 combines with J gene TRBJ2-5; 8 bases map to TRBD2. Germline V gives CDR1 MNHEY, CDR2 SVGAGI. Trimming cost V 4 bases and J 5 bases; bases outside gene matches: 9. The CDR3 spans 15 residues. The CDR3 sequence is CASSFRRTSWETQYF. CDR3 bases: TGTGCCAGCAGTTTCCGGCGGACTAGCTGGGAGACCCAGTACTTC.

The CDR3 reads CASSIVAGDTQYF. As DNA, the CDR3 is TGTGCCAGCAGCATAGTGGCGGGAGATACGCAGTATTTT. The chain is built from TRBV14 and TRBJ2-3, with D perhaps matching TRBD2 (5 bases). CDR1 SGHDN and CDR2 FVKESK come from the germline V gene. Trimming pared 5 bases from V and 5 bases from J, leaving 11 bases between. The CDR3 covers 13 residues. The complete variable domain, with remaining parts taken from reference TRBV14 and TRBJ2-3, reads EAGVTQFPSHSVIEKGQTVTLRCDPISGHDNLYWYRRVMGKEIKFLLHFVKESKQDESGMPNNRFLAERTGGTYSTLKVQPAELEDSGVYFCASSIVAGDTQYFGPGTRLTVL.

The V gene is TRBV11-3, the J gene TRBJ2-7, with 8 nucleotides matching TRBD1. The CDR3 length is 13 residues. V lost 5 bases and J lost 5; bases outside the gene matches: 5. The germline gives CDR1 SGHNT, CDR2 YENEEA. CDR3 in amino acids: CASSTDRDHEQYF. As DNA, the CDR3 is TGTGCCAGCAGCACGGACAGGGACCACGAGCAGTACTTC.

This clone was seen more than once but under ten times. The genes are TRBV5-6 and TRBJ2-1; D call uncertain. The V gene lost 0 bases and the J gene lost 0 bases, with 7 bases spanning the gap. The CDR3 runs to 15 residues. Germline loops: CDR1 SGHDT, CDR2 YYEEEE. In nucleotides, the CDR3 is TGTGCCAGCAGCTTGGGCGGCAGCTCCTACAATGAGCAGTTCTTC. Its translation is CASSLGGSSYNEQFF.

This chain joins TRBV3-1 (or the pseudogene TRBV3-2) and TRBJ1-3; D gene unclear. The ends were cut back, 0 bases at V and 11 bases at J, with 8 bases in the middle. Per the germline V gene, CDR1 is LGHDT and CDR2 is YNNKEL (reference sequence). This CDR3 contains 12 residues. The DNA for the CDR3 is TGTGCCAGCAGCCAAGAGGGGAGCGCCATATATTTT. Amino acids: CASSQEGSAIYF.

The chain has TRBV13 and TRBJ2-7; the D gene is possibly TRBD1 (5 bases). The CDR3 contains 13 residues. Per germline, CDR1 PRHDT and CDR2 FYEKMQ (reference sequence). Trimming cost V 5 bases and J 1 base, with 9 bases left between them. As DNA, the CDR3 is TGTGCCAGCAGCGCCAGGGATTCCTACGAGCAGTACTTC. It yields the protein CASSARDSYEQYF.

The chain carries TRBV19 and TRBJ1-1; TRBD1 matches 7 bases. After removal of 7 bases from V and 3 bases from J, the junction contained 11 bases not matched to a gene. The CDR3 contains 15 residues. CDR1 and CDR2 from the germline V gene are LNHDA and SQIVND (reference sequence). The CDR3 protein is CASIDQGGMDTEAFF. For the CDR3, the DNA is TGTGCCAGTATAGATCAGGGGGGTATGGACACTGAAGCTTTCTTT. Drawing the rest from reference TRBV19 and TRBJ1-1, the complete variable domain is DGGITQSPKYLFRKEGQNVTLSCEQNLNHDAMYWYRQDPGQGLRLIYYSQIVNDFQKGDIAEGYSVSREKKESFPLTVTSAQKNPTAFYLCASIDQGGMDTEAFFGQGTRLTVV.

This chain uses TRBV7-2 with TRBJ1-5; D remains unclear. The CDR3 has 14 residues. Germline V gives CDR1 SGHTA, CDR2 FQGNSA. V was pared by 5 bases and J by 3 bases, with 11 bases between. CDR3 nucleotide sequence: TGTGCCAGCAGCCCGAGGGCCGCCAATCAGCCCCAGCATTTT. It is translated as CASSPRAANQPQHF.

This chain joins TRBV30 and TRBJ1-3, with D possibly matching TRBD1 (6 bases). This CDR3 is built from 16 residues. The germline V gene has CDR1 GTSNPN and CDR2 SVGIG (reference sequence). V was shortened by 0 bases and J by 0 bases, with 12 bases between the two germline ends. Written as DNA, the CDR3 is TGTGCCTGGAGTGTTCTTCAGGGGACCTCTGGAAACACCATATATTTT. It yields the protein CAWSVLQGTSGNTIYF.

The chain uses TRBV11-2 and TRBJ2-7; TRBD2 matches at 12 bases. V was pared by 6 bases and J by 5 bases, with 14 bases of the junction left unmatched. This CDR3 spans 17 amino acids. The germline gives CDR1 SGHAT, CDR2 FQNNGV. CDR3 protein: CASSSIKGLAGRHEQYF. The CDR3 region has the DNA TGTGCCAGCAGTTCCATAAAAGGACTAGCGGGGCGGCACGAGCAGTACTTC. Based on the CDR3 plus reference TRBV11-2 and TRBJ2-7, the full variable domain is EAGVAQSPRYKIIEKRQSVAFWCNPISGHATLYWYQQILGQGPKLLIQFQNNGVVDDSQLPKDRFSAERLKGVDSTLKIQPAKLEDSAVYLCASSSIKGLAGRHEQYFGPGTRLTVT.

In DNA form, the CDR3 reads TGTGCCACCACACCTTCCGGGGGTTGGACTGAAGCTTTCTTT. It specifies CATTPSGGWTEAFF. V and J are TRBV6-5 and TRBJ1-1; tentative D call: TRBD1 (5 bases). CDR1 MNHEY and CDR2 SVGAGI come from the germline V gene. The CDR3 covers 14 residues. V was shortened by 10 bases and J by 5 bases, with 20 bases between the two germline ends.

The V and J genes are TRBV6-5 and TRBJ1-1; no clear D. This CDR3 region has 12 residues. Trimming removed 0 bases at V and 6 bases at J, with 5 bases between. Germline V gene sequence: CDR1 MNHEY, CDR2 SVGAGI. CDR3 nucleotides: TGTGCCAGCAGTTACTCCGGAGCTGAAGCTTTCTTT. Translation gives CASSYSGAEAFF.

This chain links TRBV9 with TRBJ1-2; a possible D gene is TRBD1 (6 bases). This CDR3 comprises 14 residues. The ends were cut back, 0 bases at V and 2 bases at J, with 8 bases in the middle. Per germline, CDR1 SGDLS and CDR2 YYNGEE. In DNA, the CDR3 is TGTGCCAGCAGCGTAGCAGGGGTCAACTATGGCTACACCTTC. This gives the protein CASSVAGVNYGYTF.

CDR3 residues: CASSLEGNEKLFF. CDR3 coding DNA: TGCGCCAGCAGCTTAGAGGGTAATGAAAAACTGTTTTTT. The chain couples TRBV5-1 to TRBJ1-4; no clear D. The V gene lost 2 bases and the J gene lost 4 bases, with 6 bases spanning the gap. Germline CDR1 is SGHRS and CDR2 is YFSETQ. The CDR3 has 13 amino acids.

The V gene is TRBV3-1 (or the pseudogene TRBV3-2), the J gene TRBJ1-4, with D uncertain. The ends were cut back, 4 bases at V and 0 bases at J, with 15 bases in the middle. Germline V gene lookup returns CDR1 LGHDT and CDR2 YNNKEL (reference sequence). The CDR3 has 17 amino acids. CDR3 region: CASSPRRGRATNEKLFF. Here the CDR3 DNA reads TGTGCCAGCAGCCCCCGGAGAGGGCGGGCAACTAATGAAAAACTGTTTTTT.

This clone is a singleton in its sample. The junction and the germline gene differ at one end; a read error may be behind it. The CDR3: CVSTGQNLNYGYTF. As DNA, the CDR3 is TGTGTCAGCACGGGACAGAACCTAAACTATGGCTACACCTTC. The rearrangement uses TRBV7-9 and TRBJ1-2; 7 bases are shared with TRBD1. Looked up from germline, CDR1 is SEHNR and CDR2 is FQNEAQ (reference sequence). This CDR3 comprises 14 residues.

This chain connects TRBV7-3 to TRBJ1-1; D remains unclear. Germline V gene lookup returns CDR1 SGHTA and CDR2 FQGTGA. Trimming took 4 bases from V and 0 from J, leaving 12 bases between them. This CDR3 is 15 amino acids long. CDR3 coding DNA: TGTGCCAGCAGCTCCGCGGGCCCCATGAACACTGAAGCTTTCTTT. Encoded protein: CASSSAGPMNTEAFF. The whole variable domain, filled in from reference TRBV7-3 and TRBJ1-1, reads GAGVSQTPSNKVTEKGKYVELRCDPISGHTALYWYRQSLGQGPEFLIYFQGTGAADDSGLPNDRFFAVRPEGSVSTLKIQRTERGDSAVYLCASSSAGPMNTEAFFGQGTRLTVV.

The chain employs TRBV5-1 and TRBJ2-2, with TRBD1 identical over 8 bases. This CDR3 spans 16 amino acids. The germline V gene has CDR1 SGHRS and CDR2 YFSETQ. V shed 5 bases and J 1 base; nucleotides not matched to a gene: 7. The CDR3 spells CASSPLGTGNTGELFF. The CDR3 DNA is TGCGCCAGCAGTCCTCTCGGGACAGGGAACACCGGGGAGCTGTTTTTT. The whole variable domain, remainder taken from reference TRBV5-1 and TRBJ2-2, is KAGVTQTPRYLIKTRGQQVTLSCSPISGHRSVSWYQQTPGQGLQFLFEYFSETQRNKGNFPGRFSGRQFSNSRSEMNVSTLELGDSALYLCASSPLGTGNTGELFFGEGSRLTVL.

This sequence joins TRBV19 and TRBJ1-2; 8 bases fit TRBD1. Germline V gives CDR1 LNHDA, CDR2 SQIVND (reference sequence). CDR3 size: 16 residues. V trimming: 11 bases; J trimming: 4 bases; junction bases outside the gene matches: 18. Here the CDR3 reads CAVRRGGQGSGYGYTF. CDR3 sequence (DNA): TGTGCCGTCCGTAGGGGTGGACAGGGTAGTGGCTATGGCTACACCTTC.

The chain combines TRBV14 with TRBJ1-1; 7 nucleotides line up with TRBD1. V trimming: 5 bases; J trimming: 5 bases; junction bases outside the gene matches: 5. This CDR3 is 13 amino acids long. Looked up from germline, CDR1 is SGHDN and CDR2 is FVKESK. This CDR3 reads CASSLQGLTEAFF. The DNA of the CDR3 is TGTGCCAGCAGCTTACAGGGGTTGACTGAAGCTTTCTTT.

This chain connects TRBV27 to TRBJ2-3; 14 bases are shared with TRBD2. There are 16 residues in the CDR3. Per germline, CDR1 MNHEY and CDR2 SMNVEV (reference sequence). V was pared by 2 bases and J by 6 bases, with 4 bases of the junction left unmatched. In DNA, the CDR3 is TGTGCCAGCAGTTTACTGACTAGCGGGGGGGAGGATACGCAGTATTTT. It translates to CASSLLTSGGEDTQYF.

With respect to this clone: Compared with germline, one end of the junction differs, possibly owing to a read error. This sequence joins TRBV7-7 and TRBJ2-1; 11 nucleotides align to TRBD1. CDR3 length: 15 residues. Germline values: CDR1 SSHAT, CDR2 FNYEAQ (reference sequence). The CDR3 spells CASSLGGQGVNEQFF. The DNA of the CDR3 is TGTGCTAGCAGCTTAGGGGGACAGGGGGTGAATGAGCAGTTCTTC.

The gene calls are TRBV5-1 and TRBJ2-3, with a possible D match to TRBD2 (6 bases). The germline V gene encodes CDR1 SGHRS and CDR2 YFSETQ. This CDR3 contains 16 residues. Trimming cost V 0 bases and J 4 bases, with 15 bases left between them. This chain's CDR3 is CASSLAGAGGADTQYF. CDR3 nucleotides: TGCGCCAGCAGCTTGGCCGGAGCGGGTGGGGCAGATACGCAGTATTTT.